Shown below are 13 T cell receptor beta chains from a single sample sequenced in a study of molecular identifiers for immune sequencing clone quantification. TCRdb re-analysed the PCR reads in MiXCR, keeping a single row per CDR3 protein. This repertoire shows 550,000 to 750,000 distinct CDR3 sequences, 20% found once; its top ten account for roughly 0.83%. The source material was naive CD8+ T cells from blood, with Jurkat cell RNA spiked in. Subset here: FACS-sorted CD8+CD4-CCR7+CD45RA+ naive T cells. The receptors shown here come from a human donor in good health. Some libraries in this study had Jurkat cell RNA spiked in.

The chain couples TRBV7-9 to TRBJ1-1, with D perhaps TRBD1 (5 bases). The CDR3 covers 14 residues. The V end was cut by 3 bases, the J end by 3 bases, with 11 bases between. Per the germline V gene, CDR1 is SEHNR and CDR2 is FQNEAQ (reference sequence). The CDR3 nucleotides read TGTGCCAGCAGCTTTGGGGGTATGGACACTGAAGCTTTCTTT. Translating gives CASSFGGMDTEAFF.

This clonotype was found many times. The rearrangement uses TRBV4-1 and TRBJ1-5; 7 bases are shared with TRBD1. There are 16 residues in the CDR3. V trimming: 4 bases; J trimming: 3 bases; junction bases outside the gene matches: 9. The V gene's germline CDR1 is MGHRA and CDR2 YSYEKL. In DNA, the CDR3 is TGCGCCAGCAGCCGCCAGACAGGGTTTAACAATCAGCCCCAGCATTTT. Protein: CASSRQTGFNNQPQHF.

This clonotype was observed many times. The J gene is TRBJ1-1, the V gene TRBV12-5; 8 nucleotides line up with TRBD1. V lost 6 bases, J lost 4 bases, and 16 bases stayed unmatched. Per germline, CDR1 LGHNT and CDR2 FRNRAP. The CDR3 length is 17 residues. The CDR3 reads CASGRWVAGGLSTEAFF. The CDR3 region has the DNA TGTGCTAGTGGCCGCTGGGTAGCAGGGGGCTTGAGCACTGAAGCTTTCTTT. The complete variable domain, with remaining parts taken from reference TRBV12-5 and TRBJ1-1, reads DARVTQTPRHKVTEMGQEVTMRCQPILGHNTVFWYRQTMMQGLELLAYFRNRAPLDDSGMPKDRFSAEMPDATLATLKIQPSEPRDSAVYFCASGRWVAGGLSTEAFFGQGTRLTVV.

This clonotype has ten or more counts. This chain joins TRBV20-1 and TRBJ2-3; D is ambiguous. Looked up from germline, CDR1 is DFQATT and CDR2 is SNEGSKA (reference sequence). V was pared by 1 base and J by 0 bases, with 11 bases between. The CDR3 runs 15 residues. Written as DNA, the CDR3 is TGCAGTGCTAGAGGGCAGCCCACTAGCACAGATACGCAGTATTTT. Translating gives CSARGQPTSTDTQYF.

This clonotype was recorded once. A read error may be the cause here, since a much bigger clone is one base away. Because the CDR3 is missing its conserved closing phenylalanine or tryptophan, this is likely a read error. The chain uses TRBV24-1 and TRBJ1-5; D gene unclear. CDR3 size: 14 residues. The germline V and J ends were trimmed by 1 base and 0 bases, with 3 bases remaining between them. In germline, CDR1 is KGHDR, CDR2 SFDVKD. The CDR3 coding sequence is TGTGCCACCAGTGATTTATCTAGCAATCAGCCCCAGCATCTT. Residues: CATSDLSSNQPQHL.

This clonotype was detected many times. V is TRBV6-9 and J is TRBJ2-5, with no clear D. CDR1 MNHGY and CDR2 SVAAGI come from the germline V gene. This CDR3 has 11 residues. V was pared by 9 bases and J by 4 bases, with 9 bases between. The CDR3 nucleotides are TGTGCCAGGCCGACCGGAGAGACCCAGTACTTC. Protein: CARPTGETQYF.

This clonotype was observed many times. V gene TRBV29-1 combines with J gene TRBJ2-3; 15 nucleotides align to TRBD2. The germline V gene has CDR1 SQVTM and CDR2 ANQGSEA. This CDR3 has 20 amino acids. Trimming removed 0 bases from V and 3 bases from J; junction bases left unmatched: 13. The chain's CDR3 is CSVEDPGLAGGPSITDTQYF. The CDR3 bases are TGCAGCGTTGAAGACCCAGGACTAGCGGGGGGGCCGTCTATAACAGATACGCAGTATTTT.

This clonotype has ten or more counts. V is TRBV4-1 and J is TRBJ2-7, with unresolved D. The V gene lost 0 bases and the J gene lost 3 bases, with 21 bases spanning the gap. The CDR3 is 18 amino acids. CDR1 is MGHRA, CDR2 YSYEKL, per germline. CDR3 residues: CASSQEVMASAWYYEQYF. Here the CDR3 DNA reads TGCGCCAGCAGCCAAGAAGTAATGGCAAGCGCCTGGTACTACGAGCAGTACTTC.

For this clonotype: A much larger clone lies a single base off, so this may be a read error. The chain recombines TRBV7-6 with TRBJ2-3; TRBD2 might be the D (6 bases). The V gene lost 4 bases and the J gene lost 2 bases, with 13 bases spanning the gap. The CDR3 has 15 amino acids. Germline lookup yields CDR1 SGHVS and CDR2 FNYEAQ. For the CDR3, the DNA is TGTGCCAGCAGCTCAGCGGGCGGGTTCACAGATACGCAGTATTTT. Translating it yields CASSSAGGFTDTQYF.

There are many counts of this clonotype. The rearrangement links TRBV13 to TRBJ1-5; tentatively, D is TRBD1 (5 bases). The V end was cut by 0 bases, the J end by 7 bases, with 7 bases between. CDR3 length equals 13 residues. Germline V gene sequence: CDR1 PRHDT, CDR2 FYEKMQ (reference sequence). The CDR3 loop is CASSLGGEQPQHF. The DNA for the CDR3 is TGTGCCAGCAGCTTAGGAGGGGAACAGCCCCAGCATTTT.

In the case of this clonotype: A read error may be the cause here, since a much bigger clone is one base away. The chain uses TRBV18 and TRBJ1-5; perhaps TRBD1 as D (5 bases). The CDR3 length is 14 residues. Germline assignment: CDR1 KGHSH and CDR2 LQKENI. CDR3 sequence: CAGSPQGSYQPQHF. Written as DNA, the CDR3 is TGTGCCGGCTCACCGCAGGGATCTTATCAGCCCCAGCATTTT.

The J gene is TRBJ2-7, the V gene TRBV11-2; TRBD1 might be the D (5 bases). V was shortened by 5 bases and J by 4 bases, with 18 bases between the two germline ends. This CDR3 contains 15 residues. Germline CDR1 is SGHAT and CDR2 is FQNNGV. CDR3 in amino acids: CASSQYPTQGYEQYF. The CDR3 coding sequence is TGTGCCAGCAGCCAATATCCGACTCAGGGATACGAGCAGTACTTC.

This clonotype was recorded at least ten times. V usage is TRBV24-1 and J usage is TRBJ2-2; D uncertain. Trimming took off 3 bases at V and 5 bases at J, with 6 bases between the two ends. Germline loops: CDR1 KGHDR, CDR2 SFDVKD. This CDR3 is 13 amino acids long. The CDR3 DNA reads as TGTGCCACCAGTGATCCCCAGACCGGGGAGCTGTTTTTT. Translation: CATSDPQTGELFF.